Following are 17 T cell receptor beta chains from one sample sequenced in a study of blood T cell repertoires in COVID-19. Profiling relied on immunoSEQ multiplex PCR, and the TCRdb table lists in-frame clones only, not all of them. Among 200,000 to 250,000 clones listed, around 90% were seen once. Material: PBMCs or T cells enriched from blood (not recorded which). These receptors were obtained from a man aged 30 to 45 who had recovered from COVID-19.

J is TRBJ2-3 and V is TRBV27; TRBD1 is a possible D gene (5 bases). This CDR3 region has 15 residues. V was shortened by 5 bases and J by 0 bases, with 12 bases between the two germline ends. The V gene's germline CDR1 is MNHEY and CDR2 SMNVEV (reference sequence). The CDR3 spells CASSALRTSTDTQYF. CDR3 nucleotides: TGTGCCAGCAGTGCCCTCCGGACAAGCACAGATACGCAGTATTTT.

The chain uses TRBV6-5 and TRBJ1-5; D is possibly TRBD1 (6 bases). V lost 7 bases to trimming and J lost 6 bases, with 13 bases between them. Germline values: CDR1 MNHEY, CDR2 SVGAGI. The CDR3 is made up of 13 amino acids. The CDR3 DNA is TGTGCCAGCACCAAGGACAGAAGTCAGCCCCAGCATTTT. This translates into CASTKDRSQPQHF.

The rearrangement joins TRBV5-4 to TRBJ1-2, with no clear D. The V end was cut by 0 bases, the J end by 2 bases, with 8 bases between. Germline values: CDR1 SGHNT, CDR2 YYREEE (reference sequence). The CDR3 is 14 amino acids. For the CDR3, the DNA is TGTGCCAGCAGCTTGGATCAGGCCAACTATGGCTACACCTTC. Protein sequence: CASSLDQANYGYTF.

V usage is TRBV7-2 and J usage is TRBJ2-7, with 9 bases lining up with TRBD2. V lost 2 bases to trimming and J lost 4 bases; unmatched junction nucleotides: 9. CDR3 length: 16 residues. The V gene's germline CDR1 is SGHTA and CDR2 FQGNSA. CDR3 sequence reads: CASSLHPREGWYEQYF. The CDR3 bases are TGTGCCAGCAGCTTACACCCGCGGGAGGGGTGGTACGAGCAGTACTTC.

This rearrangement joins TRBV12-3 or TRBV12-4 to TRBJ1-5; D is ambiguous. CDR3 size: 12 residues. V was pared by 6 bases and J by 5 bases, with 8 bases between. The CDR3 DNA follows: TGTGCCAGCAGCCCATCAGATCAGCCCCAGCATTTT. It codes for CASSPSDQPQHF.

The chain recombines TRBV4-1 with TRBJ2-2; 7 nucleotides align to TRBD1. CDR3 size: 17 residues. Germline trimming cut 2 bases from V and 1 base from J; bases unmatched to any gene: 7. Germline V gene lookup returns CDR1 MGHRA and CDR2 YSYEKL. The CDR3 sequence is CASSQQGDPGNTGELFF. The CDR3 DNA reads TGCGCCAGCAGCCAACAGGGGGACCCAGGGAACACCGGGGAGCTGTTTTTT.

The chain has TRBV18 and TRBJ1-2, with 11 bases that match TRBD1. The germline CDR1 and CDR2 sequences are KGHSH and LQKENI. V shed 3 bases, J shed 5 bases, and the junction held 5 bases outside the gene matches. The CDR3 runs to 15 residues. Here the CDR3 reads CASSPRDRGWYGYTF. In DNA, the CDR3 is TGTGCCAGCTCACCCCGGGACAGGGGGTGGTATGGCTACACCTTC.

The chain uses TRBV11-2 and TRBJ2-5, with TRBD2 matching 10 bases. V trimming: 5 bases; J trimming: 1 base; junction bases outside the gene matches: 4. Germline V CDR1 and CDR2: SGHAT, FQNNGV. The CDR3 contains 15 residues. The CDR3 region has the DNA TGTGCCAGCAGCCAACGACTAGCGGGCCAAGAGACCCAGTACTTC. It is translated as CASSQRLAGQETQYF.

The rearrangement uses TRBV6-1 and TRBJ2-7; the match to TRBD2 covers 11 bases. The germline V gene has CDR1 MNHNS and CDR2 SASEGT. V was clipped by 1 base and J by 3 bases; unmatched bases: 5. This CDR3 is 16 amino acids long. This CDR3 reads CASSEVITSGSYEQYF. In DNA, the CDR3 is TGTGCCAGCAGTGAAGTTATAACTAGCGGGAGCTACGAGCAGTACTTC.

The chain joins TRBV3-1 (or the pseudogene TRBV3-2) to TRBJ2-7, with D maybe TRBD2 (5 bases). Germline V lookup: CDR1 LGHDT, CDR2 YNNKEL (reference sequence). The ends were cut back, 4 bases at V and 4 bases at J, with 17 bases in the middle. The CDR3 length is 15 residues. The chain's CDR3 is CASSPNVERDYEQYF. CDR3 sequence (DNA): TGTGCCAGCAGCCCCAATGTAGAGAGGGATTACGAGCAGTACTTC.

The V call is TRBV2, the J call TRBJ1-5, with D hard to call. V was clipped by 4 bases and J by 4 bases, with 14 bases between them. The V gene's germline CDR1 is SNHLY and CDR2 FYNNEI. CDR3 size: 15 residues. CDR3 region: CASSGIRHVNQPQHF. The CDR3 DNA sequence: TGTGCCAGCAGTGGGATCAGACACGTAAATCAGCCCCAGCATTTT.

The V gene is TRBV5-1, the J gene TRBJ1-3; 10 bases fit TRBD1. CDR1 and CDR2 (germline): SGHRS, YFSETQ. V shed 2 bases and J 2 bases; nucleotides not matched to a gene: 1. The CDR3 loop spans 15 amino acids. The CDR3 reads CASSFDRGPGNTIYF. In DNA, the CDR3 is TGCGCCAGCAGCTTCGACAGGGGGCCTGGAAACACCATATATTTT.

The chain couples TRBV5-1 to TRBJ2-3; 7 bases fit TRBD2. The V and J ends lost 0 bases and 5 bases, in that order; junction bases with no gene match: 6. The CDR3 is 15 amino acids. Germline CDR1 is SGHRS and CDR2 is YFSETQ. DNA of the CDR3: TGCGCCAGCAGCTTGGCCTCGCGGGAGAGAGATACGCAGTATTTT. It specifies CASSLASRERDTQYF.

As regards this clone: This same CDR3 is encoded by further DNA sequences in the sample. The V gene is TRBV19, the J gene TRBJ2-7; no definite D call. The V gene's germline CDR1 is LNHDA and CDR2 SQIVND (reference sequence). The CDR3 extends over 11 amino acids. Trimming cost V 5 bases and J 3 bases, with 5 bases left between them. The CDR3 is CASSSLYEQYF. In DNA, the CDR3 is TGTGCCAGTAGTTCACTCTACGAGCAGTACTTC.

This rearrangement joins TRBV28 to TRBJ1-2; TRBD1 aligns across 7 bases. The germline CDR1 and CDR2 sequences are MDHEN and SYDVKM. Trimming at V came to 8 bases and at J to 10 bases, leaving 16 bases not matched to a gene. The CDR3 length is 14 residues. The CDR3 reads CASCLGTVLSDYTF. The CDR3 DNA sequence: TGTGCCAGCTGCCTCGGGACAGTTCTAAGTGACTACACCTTC.

J is TRBJ1-2 and V is TRBV6-5; 7 nucleotides align to TRBD1. Per germline, CDR1 MNHEY and CDR2 SVGAGI. Germline trimming cut 5 bases from V and 8 bases from J; bases unmatched to any gene: 8. The CDR3 is 13 residues long. CDR3 region: CASSPGGYDGYTF. The DNA of the CDR3 is TGTGCCAGCAGTCCAGGGGGATATGACGGCTACACCTTC.

The rearrangement uses TRBV11-2 and TRBJ2-7, with TRBD1 identical over 8 bases. V gave up 6 bases and J gave up 2 bases; unmatched junction bases: 3. The CDR3 totals 13 residues. Germline V gene data show CDR1 as SGHAT and CDR2 as FQNNGV. The CDR3 protein is CASRPQGAYEQYF. As DNA, the CDR3 is TGTGCCAGCAGGCCACAGGGGGCCTACGAGCAGTACTTC.